These 27 T cell receptor beta chains share one sample of origin, sequenced in a study of shared clonotypes between healthy human individuals. TCRdb keeps only in-frame clones here, not all; method: immunoSEQ multiplex PCR. The repertoire consists of about 2 million clones, with about 95% occurring once and the leading ten covering 0.9% to 1.4%. Positively selected for CCR7, the CD45RO-negative cells used as naive CD8 cells excluded terminally differentiated effector memory CD45RA+ cells. Sequenced sample: naive CD8+ T cells sorted from blood. Receptors originate from a young man in good health.

The chain uses TRBV19 and TRBJ1-6, with D hard to call. Germline CDR1 is LNHDA and CDR2 is SQIVND (reference sequence). CDR3 length: 14 amino acids. Trimming removed 9 bases at V and 6 bases at J, with 15 bases between. The CDR3 reads CASSRTEFNSPLHF. The CDR3 DNA reads TGTGCCAGCTCCCGGACCGAATTTAATTCACCCCTCCACTTT.

The J gene is TRBJ2-2, the V gene TRBV6-5; 7 nucleotides line up with TRBD2. CDR3 size: 14 residues. Per germline, CDR1 MNHEY and CDR2 SVGAGI. Trimming at V came to 4 bases and at J to 1 base, leaving 0 bases not matched to a gene. CDR3: CASSWGGNTGELFF. CDR3 DNA: TGTGCCAGCAGTTGGGGGGGGAACACCGGGGAGCTGTTTTTT.

The V call is TRBV13, the J call TRBJ1-1; tentative D call: TRBD1 (5 bases). V dropped 1 base and J dropped 7 bases, with 13 bases sitting between them. This CDR3 region has 14 residues. In germline, CDR1 is PRHDT, CDR2 FYEKMQ (reference sequence). The CDR3, as DNA: TGTGCCAGCAGCTTAGTCGGAGGCGACAGTGAAGCTTTCTTT. The encoded protein is CASSLVGGDSEAFF.

Only a few counts were recorded for this clone. The chain recombines TRBV29-1 with TRBJ2-2; perhaps TRBD1 as D (5 bases). Germline loops: CDR1 SQVTM, CDR2 ANQGSEA. Trimming cost V 4 bases and J 0 bases, with 9 bases left between them. The CDR3 runs 14 residues. This CDR3 is CSVGDSTNTGELFF. The CDR3 DNA reads TGCAGCGTTGGAGACAGTACGAACACCGGGGAGCTGTTTTTT.

The rearrangement joins TRBV5-1 to TRBJ2-7, with D perhaps TRBD2 (6 bases). The V end lost 3 bases, the J end lost 2 bases, and 18 bases lay between the germline ends. Germline CDR1 reads SGHRS; CDR2 reads YFSETQ. The CDR3 is 16 residues long. In DNA, the CDR3 is TGCGCCAGCAGCTCCTATTATGGGGACTTACCCTACGAGCAGTACTTC. Translation gives CASSSYYGDLPYEQYF.

The rearrangement uses TRBV4-3 and TRBJ2-2; perhaps TRBD2 as D (6 bases). In germline, CDR1 is LGHNA, CDR2 YSLEER. The CDR3 is made up of 15 amino acids. V shed 3 bases and J shed 1 base, with 9 bases lying between them. DNA for the CDR3: TGCGCCAGCAGCCATGGAGGGGAGAACACCGGGGAGCTGTTTTTT. Translation gives CASSHGGENTGELFF.

V and J are TRBV27 and TRBJ1-1; D is unclear. Trimming shortened V by 5 bases and J by 5 bases, and 12 bases separated the two germline ends. The CDR3 totals 13 residues. The germline gives CDR1 MNHEY, CDR2 SMNVEV (reference sequence). The CDR3 bases are TGTGCCAGCAGTGTTGGGGAATCGACTGAAGCTTTCTTT. It translates to CASSVGESTEAFF.

The chain recombines TRBV7-9 with TRBJ2-7, with a weak D call TRBD2 (5 bases). Germline CDR1 SEHNR, CDR2 FQNEAQ (reference sequence). Trimming stripped 1 base from V and 0 bases from J, with 13 bases between. The CDR3 is 16 residues long. The CDR3 loop reads CASSLVEVGDSYEQYF. CDR3 nucleotides: TGTGCCAGCAGCTTAGTGGAGGTCGGAGACTCCTACGAGCAGTACTTC.

This chain links TRBV11-2 with TRBJ2-7, with D unresolved. The CDR3 is made up of 12 amino acids. V was clipped by 0 bases and J by 11 bases, with 11 bases between them. Germline lookup yields CDR1 SGHAT and CDR2 FQNNGV. CDR3 loop: CASSLEDWAEYF. CDR3 sequence (DNA): TGTGCCAGCAGCTTAGAAGACTGGGCCGAGTACTTC. The full variable domain, completed using reference TRBV11-2 and TRBJ2-7, is EAGVAQSPRYKIIEKRQSVAFWCNPISGHATLYWYQQILGQGPKLLIQFQNNGVVDDSQLPKDRFSAERLKGVDSTLKIQPAKLEDSAVYLCASSLEDWAEYFGPGTRLTVT.

V usage is TRBV7-9 and J usage is TRBJ2-1; 8 nucleotides align to TRBD2. The V and J ends lost 5 bases and 3 bases, in that order; junction bases with no gene match: 9. The CDR3 consists of 16 residues. The V gene's germline CDR1 is SEHNR and CDR2 FQNEAQ (reference sequence). The CDR3 is CASSPAGGGNYNEQFF. The CDR3 DNA reads TGTGCCAGCAGCCCCGCGGGGGGCGGGAACTACAATGAGCAGTTCTTC.

The chain has TRBV11-2 and TRBJ2-7, with D maybe TRBD1 (6 bases). Trimming removed 5 bases at V and 5 bases at J, with 10 bases between. CDR3 length equals 12 residues. Germline V gene data show CDR1 as SGHAT and CDR2 as FQNNGV. The CDR3 reads CASSHAGDEQYF. The CDR3 nucleotides read TGTGCCAGCAGCCATGCAGGGGACGAGCAGTACTTC.

Worth noting for this clone: The sample contains more than one DNA sequence encoding this CDR3. This chain joins TRBV5-4 and TRBJ1-2; the match to TRBD1 covers 8 bases. Germline trimming cut 2 bases from V and 4 bases from J; bases unmatched to any gene: 1. The V gene's germline CDR1 is SGHNT and CDR2 YYREEE (reference sequence). CDR3 length: 13 residues. In nucleotides, the CDR3 is TGTGCCAGCAGCTTCACAGGGGGCTATGGCTACACCTTC. It is translated as CASSFTGGYGYTF.

Concerning this clone itself: The junction departs from germline at one end; a sequencing error may be responsible. This chain uses TRBV7-7 with TRBJ2-4, with D possibly matching TRBD2 (5 bases). Germline assignment: CDR1 SSHAT and CDR2 FNYEAQ (reference sequence). The CDR3 consists of 15 residues. The CDR3 loop is CASTWWRGPVHIQYF. Here the CDR3 DNA reads TGTGCTAGCACCTGGTGGCGCGGGCCGGTCCACATTCAGTACTTC.

This clone was seen a single time. CDR3 region: CASSPDNNGNTIYF. The DNA for the CDR3 is TGTGCCAGCAGCCCGGACAATAATGGAAACACCATATATTTT. The rearrangement links TRBV7-9 to TRBJ1-3; possible D gene TRBD1, 5 bases. Trimming took off 5 bases at V and 3 bases at J, with 11 bases between the two ends. Germline CDR1 reads SEHNR; CDR2 reads FQNEAQ (reference sequence). CDR3 length: 14 amino acids.

V usage is TRBV5-1 and J usage is TRBJ2-7; 7 positions agree with TRBD1. CDR1 SGHRS and CDR2 YFSETQ come from the germline V gene. The junction had 3 bases not matched to a gene; V was cut back by 1 base and J by 5 bases. CDR3 length: 13 residues. The CDR3 sequence is CASSLLQGHEQYF. Written as DNA, the CDR3 is TGCGCCAGCAGCTTGTTACAGGGGCACGAGCAGTACTTC. Full variable domain (rest looked up from reference TRBV5-1 and TRBJ2-7): KAGVTQTPRYLIKTRGQQVTLSCSPISGHRSVSWYQQTPGQGLQFLFEYFSETQRNKGNFPGRFSGRQFSNSRSEMNVSTLELGDSALYLCASSLLQGHEQYFGPGTRLTVT.

The table lists this clone with a count of one. The rearrangement links TRBV19 to TRBJ1-1; D uncertain. The germline V and J ends were trimmed by 6 bases and 4 bases, with 12 bases remaining between them. Germline loops: CDR1 LNHDA, CDR2 SQIVND (reference sequence). The CDR3 length is 13 residues. CDR3 nucleotides: TGTGCCAGTAGGTGGCCTCTTGGCACTGAAGCTTTCTTT. Translating gives CASRWPLGTEAFF.

This clone was detected only a few times. Other DNA sequences in the same sample also yield this CDR3. CDR3 DNA sequence: TGCAGCGCAATGACTAGCGGGAGCTCCTACGAGCAGTACTTC. Translated, it gives CSAMTSGSSYEQYF. V is TRBV29-1 and J is TRBJ2-7, with 12 bases identical to TRBD2. V trimming: 7 bases; J trimming: 0 bases; junction bases outside the gene matches: 4. The CDR3 has 14 residues. Germline lookup yields CDR1 SQVTM and CDR2 ANQGSEA.

Regarding this clone: The sample contains more than one DNA sequence encoding this CDR3. This sequence joins TRBV4-1 and TRBJ2-7, with D tentatively TRBD1 (5 bases). Trimming took off 1 base at V and 2 bases at J, with 12 bases between the two ends. Germline loops: CDR1 MGHRA, CDR2 YSYEKL. The CDR3 runs to 15 residues. CDR3 nucleotide sequence: TGCGCCAGCAGCCAAGTGCTGACAGATACCTACGAGCAGTACTTC. Protein product: CASSQVLTDTYEQYF.

The chain is built from TRBV5-1 and TRBJ1-1; D remains unclear. Trimming took 3 bases from V and 0 from J, leaving 12 bases between them. CDR3 length equals 15 residues. Germline V gene lookup returns CDR1 SGHRS and CDR2 YFSETQ. The CDR3 DNA sequence: TGCGCCAGCAGCTCGTTGACAAACATGAACACTGAAGCTTTCTTT. It translates to CASSSLTNMNTEAFF. The whole variable domain, filled in from reference TRBV5-1 and TRBJ1-1, reads KAGVTQTPRYLIKTRGQQVTLSCSPISGHRSVSWYQQTPGQGLQFLFEYFSETQRNKGNFPGRFSGRQFSNSRSEMNVSTLELGDSALYLCASSSLTNMNTEAFFGQGTRLTVV.

The rearrangement links TRBV5-4 to TRBJ2-7; 8 bases map to TRBD1. The CDR3 spans 13 residues. CDR1 is SGHNT, CDR2 YYREEE, per germline (reference sequence). Trimming removed 9 bases from V and 3 bases from J; junction bases left unmatched: 8. The CDR3 loop reads CATSMTGDYEQYF. The CDR3 nucleotides are TGTGCCACCTCCATGACAGGGGACTACGAGCAGTACTTC.

The chain joins TRBV28 to TRBJ2-7; D is perhaps TRBD2 (5 bases). Deletions cut 2 bases from V and 4 bases from J, with 15 bases between. The germline gives CDR1 MDHEN, CDR2 SYDVKM. CDR3 length equals 15 residues. In DNA form, the CDR3 reads TGTGCCAGCAGTTTACTAGAGGGCCCGGCGTACGAGCAGTACTTC. This encodes CASSLLEGPAYEQYF. The variable domain in full, completed from reference TRBV28 and TRBJ2-7, reads DVKVTQSSRYLVKRTGEKVFLECVQDMDHENMFWYRQDPGLGLRLIYFSYDVKMKEKGDIPEGYSVSREKKERFSLILESASTNQTSMYLCASSLLEGPAYEQYFGPGTRLTVT.

The chain has TRBV19 and TRBJ1-4; D ambiguous. CDR3 length equals 15 residues. V lost 3 bases and J lost 3, with 11 bases in between. Germline values: CDR1 LNHDA, CDR2 SQIVND (reference sequence). The DNA of the CDR3 is TGTGCCAGTAGTATGGGGTCCTTTTCTAATGAAAAACTGTTTTTT. Translation gives CASSMGSFSNEKLFF.

The gene calls are TRBV13 and TRBJ2-3, with 8 bases lining up with TRBD2. V shed 5 bases, J shed 2 bases, and the junction held 9 bases outside the gene matches. Per germline, CDR1 PRHDT and CDR2 FYEKMQ (reference sequence). The CDR3 covers 16 residues. This chain's CDR3 is CASSQPSGHFTDTQYF. CDR3 in DNA: TGTGCCAGCAGCCAACCTAGCGGGCACTTCACAGATACGCAGTATTTT.

This chain connects TRBV7-9 to TRBJ1-2; D is uncertain. The CDR3 has 16 amino acids. Germline V gene lookup returns CDR1 SEHNR and CDR2 FQNEAQ (reference sequence). V lost 3 bases and J lost 0, with 14 bases in between. The CDR3 reads CASSLGRAETNYGYTF. In nucleotides, the CDR3 is TGTGCCAGCAGCTTGGGGAGGGCGGAAACTAACTATGGCTACACCTTC.

The V and J genes are TRBV27 and TRBJ1-2; D gene uncertain. Germline-derived CDR1 and CDR2 are MNHEY and SMNVEV (reference sequence). With 5 bases removed from V and 4 bases from J, the gap between germline ends came to 8 bases. This CDR3 is 12 amino acids long. The CDR3 sequence is CASSPRPYGYTF. The CDR3 coding sequence is TGTGCCAGCAGTCCCCGACCCTATGGCTACACCTTC.

The genes are TRBV7-9 and TRBJ2-5; D is perhaps TRBD2 (6 bases). Per germline, CDR1 SEHNR and CDR2 FQNEAQ (reference sequence). V was shortened by 5 bases and J by 5 bases, with 18 bases between the two germline ends. CDR3 length equals 15 residues. CDR3 in amino acids: CASSPIASEGETQYF. CDR3 DNA sequence: TGTGCCAGCAGCCCTATTGCTAGCGAGGGCGAGACCCAGTACTTC.

J is TRBJ1-3 and V is TRBV27, with a possible D match to TRBD1 (6 bases). Between the trimmed V and J ends, which lost 2 bases and 2 bases, there was a span of 10 bases. CDR3 length: 15 residues. From germline, CDR1 is MNHEY and CDR2 SMNVEV (reference sequence). CDR3 sequence reads: CASSLDRSAGNTIYF. CDR3 nucleotide sequence: TGTGCCAGCAGTTTAGACAGGTCGGCTGGAAACACCATATATTTT.